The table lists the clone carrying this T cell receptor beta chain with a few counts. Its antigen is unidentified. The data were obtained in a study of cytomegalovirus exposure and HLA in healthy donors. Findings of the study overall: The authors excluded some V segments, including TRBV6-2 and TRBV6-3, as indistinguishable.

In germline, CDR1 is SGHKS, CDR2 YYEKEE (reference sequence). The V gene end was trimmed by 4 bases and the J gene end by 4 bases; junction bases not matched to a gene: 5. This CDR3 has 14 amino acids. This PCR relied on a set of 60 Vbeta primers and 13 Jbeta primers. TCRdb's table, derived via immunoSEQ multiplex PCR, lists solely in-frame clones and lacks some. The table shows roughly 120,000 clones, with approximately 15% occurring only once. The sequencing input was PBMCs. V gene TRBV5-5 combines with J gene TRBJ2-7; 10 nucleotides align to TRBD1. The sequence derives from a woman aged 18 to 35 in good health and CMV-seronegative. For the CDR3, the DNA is TGTGCCAGCAGCGTTGACAGGGGGCGGTACGAGCAGTACTTC. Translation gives CASSVDRGRYEQYF.